The source of this TCR beta chain is a study of blood T cell repertoires in COVID-19. Germline V gene data show CDR1 as SGHRS and CDR2 as YFSETQ. V lost 3 bases to trimming and J lost 7 bases, with 22 bases between them. The CDR3 has 16 amino acids. TCRdb's copy holds only in-frame clones and misses some; the assay was immunoSEQ multiplex PCR. The sample has about 99,000 clones; 87% are singletons. The sample was peripheral blood. The chain employs TRBV5-1 and TRBJ1-2; D remains unclear. The TCR originated in a man aged 50 or older in a cohort sampled during active COVID-19. The CDR3 DNA is TGCGCCAGCAGCTGGATAAGACACACGGATGTAGGTGGCTACACCTTC. Protein: CASSWIRHTDVGGYTF.